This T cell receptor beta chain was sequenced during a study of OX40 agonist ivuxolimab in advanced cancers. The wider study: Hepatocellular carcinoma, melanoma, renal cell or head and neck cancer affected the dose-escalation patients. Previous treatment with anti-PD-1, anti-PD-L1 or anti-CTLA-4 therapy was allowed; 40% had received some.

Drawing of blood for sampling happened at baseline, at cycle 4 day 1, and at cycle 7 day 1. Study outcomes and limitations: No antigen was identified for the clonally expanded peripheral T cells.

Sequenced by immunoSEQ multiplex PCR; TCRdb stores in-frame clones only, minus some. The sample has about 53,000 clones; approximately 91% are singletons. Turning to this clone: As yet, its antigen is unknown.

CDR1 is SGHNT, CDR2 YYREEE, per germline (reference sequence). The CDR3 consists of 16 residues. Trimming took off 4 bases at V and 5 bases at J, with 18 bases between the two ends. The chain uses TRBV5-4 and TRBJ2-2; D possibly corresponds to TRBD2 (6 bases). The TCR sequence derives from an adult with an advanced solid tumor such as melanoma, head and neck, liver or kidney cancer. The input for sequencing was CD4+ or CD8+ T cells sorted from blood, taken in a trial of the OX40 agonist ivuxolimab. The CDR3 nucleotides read TGTGCCAGCAGCCCCGCTAGCGCTCGAAGGACCGGGGAGCTGTTTTTT. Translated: CASSPASARRTGELFF.